This record concerns one T cell receptor beta chain sequence. This clonotype showed up many times. Its recognized antigen is unknown. Its ends do not fully match the called genes, so a read error is possible. The CDR3 has 13 amino acids, counting the end cysteine and phenylalanine. This entry keeps only the CDR3 DNA: 39 bases, framed from base 1. Via the germline V gene (reference sequence), CDR1 is SSHAT and CDR2 FNYEAQ. The data were taken from a study of neurological immune-mediated disorders (dated by TCRdb to between 2018 and 2021). Describing the broader study: Using UMI-based sequencing, the study compared peripheral blood TCR-beta repertoires from patients with HTLV-I-associated myelopathy (HAM/TSP), patients with multiple sclerosis, and healthy controls. The 85 to 110 TCR-beta libraries included longitudinal samples, technical triplicates and paired sorted CD4+ and CD8+ T-cell subsets alongside PBMC samples. The cohort included about 70 subjects: some 14 with HAM/TSP, around 34 with multiple sclerosis, and around 20 healthy controls.

Results the study describes overall, beyond this receptor: No identical CDR3 amino acid sequences were shared among expanded clones across subjects, suggesting private TCR-beta repertoires in all groups. TCR clonal expansion was greatest in HAM/TSP patients and smallest in MS patients, who ranked below even healthy controls.

cDNA was synthesized by template-switch 5'RACE using a primer carrying a 10-nucleotide random unique molecular identifier by which each TCR transcript was tagged. Every sequencing run covered 15-18 subjects and yielded more than 180 million TCR-beta sequences. The RNeasy kit was used to extract total RNA. Using the KAPA Real-time Library Amplification kit, TCR-beta VDJ regions were amplified with primers for the TCR constant region and the 5'RACE anchor. A first PCR added sample indexes and Illumina adaptors, and a second PCR then raised library yield. The roughly 650 bp TCR product was size-selected on a 2% E-gel SizeSelection system after Ampure bead purification. Before pooling, library quality was checked on a Bioanalyzer, concentration was measured with Qubit, and libraries were quantified with the Kapa Library Quantification kit. An Illumina HiSeq 2500 was used to sequence the libraries paired-end at 2 x 150 bp. To increase sequence diversity, roughly 23-30% phiX was spiked into each library pool. Concerning the study's data processing: The UMI-based MiGEC pipeline processed quality-filtered reads and removed over 80% of raw TCR sequences during error correction. IMGT germline references were used for alignment of VDJ genes, and clonotypes were defined by a unique CDR3 amino acid sequence together with V-J genes. VDJtools evaluated clonal expansion, Shannon diversity and CDR3 relatedness (CalcPairwiseDistances, ClusterSamples); CLCbio workbench built phylogenetic trees. A clone was classed as expanded if it had 8 or more unique UMIs, a cutoff based on coefficient-of-variation modelling across technical triplicates. TCRdb ran its own pipeline on the public reads, namely fastp trimming at Q25 and MiXCR clone calling, and kept in-frame beta chains. Identical CDR3 proteins give one entry, which carries the most common genes and DNA. These V and J calls originate from TCRdb's pipeline instead of the authors' own analysis. The sample contains fewer than 55,000 distinct CDR3 sequences, 6% to 7% of them found a single time. The leading ten clones occupy about 0.6% of the sample.

Healthy controls were blood bank volunteers in Maryland, USA. For sorted-subset TCR libraries, 1 million sorted CD4+ or CD8+ T cells were used. Peripheral blood was subjected to Ficoll-Hypaque density gradient centrifugation to isolate PBMCs, which were then cryopreserved in liquid nitrogen. Paired sorted CD4+ and CD8+ subsets came from healthy controls, HAM/TSP patients and MS patients. This TCR was recovered from a woman aged 40 to 50 in good health. The chain employs TRBV7-7 and TRBJ2-3, with TRBD1 perhaps the D gene, on 5 matching bases. The sample was CD4+ T cells from blood. The nucleotide sequence reads TGTGCTAGCAGCTTTCGACAGTCAGATACGCAGTATTTT. This sequence encodes CASSFRQSDTQYF.